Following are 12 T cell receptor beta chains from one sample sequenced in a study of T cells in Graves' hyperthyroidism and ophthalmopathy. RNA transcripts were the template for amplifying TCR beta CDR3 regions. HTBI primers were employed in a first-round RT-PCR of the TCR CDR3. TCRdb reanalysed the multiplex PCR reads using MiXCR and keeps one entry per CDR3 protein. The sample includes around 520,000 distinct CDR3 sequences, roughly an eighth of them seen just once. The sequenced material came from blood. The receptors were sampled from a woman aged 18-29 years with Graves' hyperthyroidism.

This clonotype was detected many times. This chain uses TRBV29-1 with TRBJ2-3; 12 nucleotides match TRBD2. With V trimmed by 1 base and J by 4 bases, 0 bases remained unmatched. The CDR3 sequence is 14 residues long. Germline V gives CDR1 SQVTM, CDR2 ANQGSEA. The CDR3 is CSVEGTSGADTQYF. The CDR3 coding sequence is TGCAGCGTTGAAGGGACTAGCGGGGCAGATACGCAGTATTTT.

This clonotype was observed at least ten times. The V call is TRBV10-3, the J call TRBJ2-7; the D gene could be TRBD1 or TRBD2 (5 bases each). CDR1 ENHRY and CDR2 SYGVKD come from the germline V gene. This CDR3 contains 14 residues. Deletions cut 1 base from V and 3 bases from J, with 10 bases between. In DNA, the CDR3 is TGTGCCATCAGTGAGTTGTCAGGGAGCTACGAGCAGTACTTC. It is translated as CAISELSGSYEQYF.

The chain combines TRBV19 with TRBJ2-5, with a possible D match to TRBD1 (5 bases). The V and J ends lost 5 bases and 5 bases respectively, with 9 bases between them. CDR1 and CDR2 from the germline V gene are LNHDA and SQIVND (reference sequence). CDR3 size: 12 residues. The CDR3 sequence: CASSWGWETQYF. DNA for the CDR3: TGTGCCAGTAGTTGGGGCTGGGAGACCCAGTACTTC.

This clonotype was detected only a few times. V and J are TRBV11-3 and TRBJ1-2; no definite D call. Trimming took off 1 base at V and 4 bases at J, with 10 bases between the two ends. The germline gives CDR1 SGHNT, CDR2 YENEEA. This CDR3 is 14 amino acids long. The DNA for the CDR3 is TGTGCCAGCAGCTTAGCTAGGCCACCCTATGGCTACACCTTC. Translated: CASSLARPPYGYTF.

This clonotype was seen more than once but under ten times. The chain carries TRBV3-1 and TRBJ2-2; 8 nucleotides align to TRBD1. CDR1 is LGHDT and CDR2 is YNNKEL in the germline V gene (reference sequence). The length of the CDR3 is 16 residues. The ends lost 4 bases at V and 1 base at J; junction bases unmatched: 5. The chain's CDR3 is CASSLYGQGNTGELFF. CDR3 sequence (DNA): TGTGCCAGCAGCCTATACGGACAGGGGAACACCGGGGAGCTGTTTTTT. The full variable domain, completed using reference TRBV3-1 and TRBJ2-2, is DTAVSQTPKYLVTQMGNDKSIKCEQNLGHDTMYWYKQDSKKFLKIMFSYNNKELIINETVPNRFSPKSPDKAHLNLHINSLELGDSAVYFCASSLYGQGNTGELFFGEGSRLTVL.

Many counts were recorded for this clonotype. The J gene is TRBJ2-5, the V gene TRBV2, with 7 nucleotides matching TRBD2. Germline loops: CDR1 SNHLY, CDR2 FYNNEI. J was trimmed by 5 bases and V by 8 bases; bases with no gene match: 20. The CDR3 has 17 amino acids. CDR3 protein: CASPGRDRKTGRETQYF. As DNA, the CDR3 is TGTGCCAGCCCGGGGAGGGACCGAAAAACCGGAAGGGAGACCCAGTACTTC. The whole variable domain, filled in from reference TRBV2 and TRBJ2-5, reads EPEVTQTPSHQVTQMGQEVILRCVPISNHLYFYWYRQILGQKVEFLVSFYNNEISEKSEIFDDQFSVERPDGSNFTLKIRSTKLEDSAMYFCASPGRDRKTGRETQYFGPGTRLLVL.

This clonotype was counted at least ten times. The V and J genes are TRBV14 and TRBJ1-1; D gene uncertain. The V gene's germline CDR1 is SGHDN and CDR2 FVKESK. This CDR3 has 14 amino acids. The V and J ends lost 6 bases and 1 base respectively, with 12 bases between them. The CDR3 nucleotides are TGTGCCAGCAGGGCCAGTTACAGGAACACTGAAGCTTTCTTT. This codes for CASRASYRNTEAFF.

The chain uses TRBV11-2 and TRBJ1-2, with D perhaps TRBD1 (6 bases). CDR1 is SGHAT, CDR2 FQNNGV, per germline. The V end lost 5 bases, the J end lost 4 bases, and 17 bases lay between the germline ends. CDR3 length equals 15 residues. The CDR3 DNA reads TGTGCCAGCAGCGCCCGGACAGCGCTTGGCTATGGCTACACCTTC. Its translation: CASSARTALGYGYTF.

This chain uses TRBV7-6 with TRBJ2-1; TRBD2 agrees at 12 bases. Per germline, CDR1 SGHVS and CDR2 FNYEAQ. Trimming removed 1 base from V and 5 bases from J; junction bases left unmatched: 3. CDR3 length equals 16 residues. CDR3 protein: CASSLEASGGDNEQFF. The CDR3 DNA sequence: TGTGCCAGCAGCTTAGAAGCTAGCGGGGGGGACAATGAGCAGTTCTTC.

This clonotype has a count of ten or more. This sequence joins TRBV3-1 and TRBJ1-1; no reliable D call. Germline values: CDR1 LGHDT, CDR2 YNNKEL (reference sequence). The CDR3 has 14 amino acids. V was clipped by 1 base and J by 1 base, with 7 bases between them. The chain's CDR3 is CASSQGEGNTEAFF. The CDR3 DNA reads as TGTGCCAGCAGCCAAGGGGAGGGGAACACTGAAGCTTTCTTT.

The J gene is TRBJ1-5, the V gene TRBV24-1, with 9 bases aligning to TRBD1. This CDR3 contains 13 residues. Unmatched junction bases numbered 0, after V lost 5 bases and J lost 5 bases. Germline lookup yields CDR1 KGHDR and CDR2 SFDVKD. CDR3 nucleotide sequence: TGTGCCACCAGTGGGACAGGGGATCAGCCCCAGCATTTT. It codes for CATSGTGDQPQHF.

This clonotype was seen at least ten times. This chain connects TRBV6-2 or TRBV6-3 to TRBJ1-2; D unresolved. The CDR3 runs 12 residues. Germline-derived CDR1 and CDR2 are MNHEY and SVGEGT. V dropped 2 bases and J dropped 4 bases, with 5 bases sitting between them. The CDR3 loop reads CASSYGFYGYTF. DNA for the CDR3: TGTGCCAGCAGTTACGGGTTCTATGGCTACACCTTC.